This T cell receptor (beta chain) was identified during a study of technical replicates of blood from a few donors. In germline, CDR1 is MNHEY, CDR2 SVGAGI. The germline V and J ends were trimmed by 2 bases and 3 bases, with 13 bases remaining between them. The CDR3 extends over 15 amino acids. Sequenced by immunoSEQ multiplex PCR; TCRdb stores in-frame clones only, minus some. The sample lists roughly 52,000 clones; over 90% were seen once. This TCR came from a human donor in good health. Some clones in this sample may be carry-over from other donors' samples. Sequenced material: PBMCs. The chain joins TRBV6-5 to TRBJ1-1; the D gene is possibly TRBD1 (6 bases). CDR3 DNA: TGTGCCAGCAGTTACACAGGGATTAGGGACACTGAAGCTTTCTTT. It codes for CASSYTGIRDTEAFF.